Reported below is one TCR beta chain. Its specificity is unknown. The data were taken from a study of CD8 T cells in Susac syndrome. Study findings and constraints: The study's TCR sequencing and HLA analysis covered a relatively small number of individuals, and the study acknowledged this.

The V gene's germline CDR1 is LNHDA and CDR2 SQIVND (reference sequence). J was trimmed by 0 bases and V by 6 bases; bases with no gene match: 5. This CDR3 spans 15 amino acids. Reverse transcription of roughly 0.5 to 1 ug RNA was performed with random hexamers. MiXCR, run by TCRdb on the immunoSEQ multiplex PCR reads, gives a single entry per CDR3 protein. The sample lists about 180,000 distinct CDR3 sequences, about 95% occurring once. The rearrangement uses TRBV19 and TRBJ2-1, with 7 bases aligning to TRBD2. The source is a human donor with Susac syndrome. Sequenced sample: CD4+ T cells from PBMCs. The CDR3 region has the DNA TGTGCCAGTAGGCGGGGGACGTACTCCTACAATGAGCAGTTCTTC. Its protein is CASRRGTYSYNEQFF.